A selection of T cell receptor beta chains follows, all from one sample in a study of T cells in Graves' hyperthyroidism and ophthalmopathy. One entry per CDR3 protein, called by TCRdb with MiXCR from the multiplex PCR reads. The sample has 750,000 to 900,000 distinct CDR3 sequences; about 38% are singletons. What was sequenced was blood. All receptors derive from a man aged 18 to 30 with Graves' hyperthyroidism. CDR3s include the opening cysteine and the closing phenylalanine or tryptophan. D genes are given only for firm matches. Not all rows give a size; the values are once, few, many and, for expanded clones, a class.

d_call clone_size cdr3_length j_call v_call cdr3_aa cdr3_nt
NA many 16 TRBJ1-4 TRBV15 CATSSALSGTYEKLFF TGTGCCACCAGCAGTGCCCTTTCCGGGACGTATGAAAAACTGTTTTTT
NA many 15 TRBJ1-6 TRBV5-1 CASTERGQKNSPLHF TGCGCCAGCACCGAGAGAGGACAGAAAAATTCACCCCTCCACTTT
TRBD1 few 15 TRBJ1-6 TRBV7-1 CASSSPGTGGSPLHF TGTGCCAGCAGCTCCCCCGGGACAGGGGGCTCACCCCTCCACTTT
TRBD2 NA 15 TRBJ2-7 TRBV11-2 CASSLVTSGAYEQYF TGTGCCAGCAGCTTAGTAACTAGCGGGGCCTACGAGCAGTACTTC
NA few 17 TRBJ1-2 TRBV7-9 CASSLGGGGRPDYGYTF TGTGCCAGCAGCTTAGGGGGTGGTGGCCGCCCCGACTATGGCTACACCTTC
NA NA 14 TRBJ1-2 TRBV10-3 CAISGVRGSYGYTF TGTGCCATCAGTGGAGTCAGAGGCTCATATGGCTACACCTTC
NA NA 17 TRBJ2-2 TRBV7-2 CASSPTSSRLNTGELFF TGTGCCAGCAGCCCAACTTCAAGCCGATTGAACACCGGGGAGCTGTTTTTT
NA few 12 TRBJ2-5 TRBV7-2 CASTYSGETQYF TGTGCCAGCACCTACTCGGGGGAGACCCAGTACTTC
NA many 13 TRBJ1-5 TRBV5-8 CASSQEGDQPQHF TGTGCCAGCAGCCAGGAGGGTGATCAGCCCCAGCATTTT
NA NA 12 TRBJ1-4 TRBV29-1 CSVSGTNEELFF TGCAGCGTTAGTGGCACTAATGAAGAACTGTTTTTT
NA many 13 TRBJ2-7 TRBV29-1 CSALTGTPYEQYF TGCAGCGCGCTCACAGGGACCCCCTACGAGCAGTACTTC
NA NA 16 TRBJ1-2 TRBV7-2 CASSLLPTGSIGGYTF TGTGCCAGCAGCTTACTACCGACAGGTTCAATAGGTGGCTACACCTTC
NA many 11 TRBJ2-2 TRBV25-1 CASSISGELFF TGTGCCAGCAGTATCTCCGGGGAGCTGTTTTTT
TRBD2 many 15 TRBJ2-7 TRBV29-1 CSVEGSRGATYEQYF TGCAGCGTTGAAGGGTCGCGGGGGGCAACCTACGAGCAGTACTTC
TRBD2 few 14 TRBJ2-3 TRBV5-1 CASSSLAGHPSWYF TGCGCCAGCAGCTCACTAGCGGGGCACCCGAGTTGGTATTTT
TRBD1 many 14 TRBJ1-1 TRBV19 CASTTTGMNTEAFF TGTGCCAGTACTACGACAGGGATGAACACTGAAGCTTTCTTT
NA NA 15 TRBJ1-1 TRBV20-1 CSASSVGAALSEAFF TGCAGTGCTAGTAGCGTAGGTGCGGCCCTATCTGAAGCTTTCTTT
NA NA 16 TRBJ1-6 TRBV7-2 CASRAGDSSYNSPLHF TGTGCCAGCAGGGCAGGGGATAGCTCCTATAATTCACCCCTCCACTTT
NA NA 10 TRBJ1-3 TRBV20-1 CRHSGNTIYF TGCAGGCACTCTGGAAACACCATATATTTT
NA many 14 TRBJ1-4 TRBV2 CASAVSQPNEKLFF TGTGCCAGCGCTGTGAGCCAGCCGAATGAAAAACTGTTTTTT
NA many 13 TRBJ1-6 TRBV20-1 CSAQTTYNSPLHF TGCAGTGCTCAGACTACTTATAATTCACCCCTCCACTTT
TRBD1 NA 16 TRBJ1-5 TRBV2 CASSVSGRGSNQPQHF TGTGCCAGCAGTGTTTCGGGCAGGGGGAGCAATCAGCCCCAGCATTTT
TRBD2 few 14 TRBJ2-7 TRBV5-6 CASSSAGERYEQYF TGTGCCAGCAGCTCAGCGGGGGAGAGGTACGAGCAGTACTTC
TRBD1 many 15 TRBJ2-7 TRBV7-2 CASSEPGQRLYEQYF TGTGCCAGCAGCGAACCGGGACAGCGCCTCTACGAGCAGTACTTC
TRBD2 NA 19 TRBJ2-7 TRBV11-2 CASSWGGLAGTSSSYEQYF TGTGCCAGCAGCTGGGGGGGACTAGCGGGGACATCGAGCTCCTACGAGCAGTACTTC
NA NA 15 TRBJ1-4 TRBV19 CASSRGTPTNEKLFF TGTGCCAGTAGTCGGGGGACTCCAACTAATGAAAAACTGTTTTTT
TRBD1 many 12 TRBJ1-2 TRBV29-1 CSVDTGGYGYTF TGCAGCGTTGACACAGGGGGCTATGGCTACACCTTC
TRBD2 many 16 TRBJ2-5 TRBV2 CASRKLSGVGEETQYF TGTGCCAGCAGGAAGTTGAGCGGGGTAGGGGAAGAGACCCAGTACTTC
NA few 14 TRBJ2-7 TRBV12-3/TRBV12-4 CASSPQGRRYEQYF TGTGCCAGCAGTCCACAGGGTAGGCGCTACGAGCAGTACTTC
NA many 15 TRBJ2-6 TRBV19 CASSPGVSGANVLTF TGTGCCAGTAGCCCAGGGGTCTCTGGGGCCAACGTCCTGACTTTC
NA many 12 TRBJ1-6 TRBV2 CASSGQGVPLHF TGTGCCAGCAGTGGGCAGGGTGTGCCCCTCCACTTT
NA NA 19 TRBJ2-6 TRBV9 CASSRRGPGGRTGANVLTF TGTGCCAGCAGCCGACGCGGGCCAGGAGGGAGGACTGGGGCCAACGTCCTGACTTTC
TRBD1 few 14 TRBJ2-7 TRBV6-1 CASSADRALYEQYF TGTGCCAGCAGTGCGGACAGGGCCTTATACGAGCAGTACTTC
NA few 13 TRBJ1-3 TRBV6-5 CASTITGGNTIYF TGTGCCAGCACCATCACGGGTGGAAACACCATATATTTT
TRBD2 few 17 TRBJ2-5 TRBV7-2 CASSSPHEAGVWETQYF TGTGCCAGCAGCTCCCCTCATGAAGCGGGGGTCTGGGAGACCCAGTACTTC
NA NA 15 TRBJ1-2 TRBV20-1 CSAEGQGISNYGYTF TGCAGTGCTGAGGGGCAGGGGATTTCTAACTATGGCTACACCTTC
NA few 13 TRBJ2-7 TRBV14 CASSQVPSYEQYF TGTGCCAGCAGCCAAGTTCCCTCCTACGAGCAGTACTTC
NA many 15 TRBJ2-5 TRBV7-8 CASSLLPRGQETQYF TGTGCCAGCAGCTTATTACCACGGGGCCAAGAGACCCAGTACTTC
TRBD2 NA 16 TRBJ2-2 TRBV5-1 CASGGLAGASAGELFF TGCGCCAGCGGAGGACTAGCGGGAGCTTCAGCCGGGGAGCTGTTTTTT
NA NA 14 TRBJ2-6 TRBV29-1 CTGTVGVGANVLTF TGCACCGGAACGGTGGGGGTTGGGGCCAACGTCCTGACTTTC
NA NA 17 TRBJ1-2 TRBV7-3 CASSPRNGEEANYGYTF TGCGCCAGCAGCCCCCGAAATGGAGAGGAGGCTAACTATGGCTACACCTTC
NA NA 15 TRBJ2-5 TRBV5-6 CASSYRMGGRETQYF TGTGCCAGCAGTTACAGGATGGGAGGAAGGGAGACCCAGTACTTC
TRBD1 NA 14 TRBJ2-2 TRBV20-1 CSAARTGGTGELFF TGCAGTGCAGCCCGGACAGGGGGCACCGGGGAGCTGTTTTTT
NA few 14 TRBJ2-2 TRBV7-9 CASSLVGRTGELFF TGTGCCAGCAGCTTAGTGGGGCGCACCGGGGAGCTGTTTTTT
NA once 14 TRBJ1-1 TRBV10-3 CAISDPGGNTEAFF TGTGCCATCAGTGATCCCGGGGGGAACACTGAAGCTTTCTTT
NA NA 13 TRBJ2-5 TRBV7-2 CASVGSRRETQYF TGTGCCAGCGTTGGGAGTCGGCGAGAGACCCAGTACTTC
NA many 13 TRBJ1-6 TRBV7-9 CASSGDSYSPLHF TGTGCCAGCAGTGGGGACTCCTATTCACCCCTCCACTTT
NA many 14 TRBJ2-7 TRBV25-1 CASSEFVDGYEQYF TGTGCCAGCAGTGAATTCGTGGACGGCTACGAGCAGTACTTC
TRBD1 NA 15 TRBJ2-5 TRBV29-1 CSVEHGQGGGETQYF TGCAGCGTTGAGCACGGACAGGGGGGGGGAGAGACCCAGTACTTC
NA NA 15 TRBJ2-7 TRBV7-9 CASSHGEAGYYEQYF TGTGCCAGCAGCCACGGGGAGGCAGGGTACTACGAGCAGTACTTC
NA NA 14 TRBJ2-7 TRBV9 CASNVGDLSYEQYF TGTGCCAGCAACGTAGGGGACCTCTCCTACGAGCAGTACTTC
NA NA 14 TRBJ2-7 TRBV5-1 CASIRGTPGIEQYF TGCGCCAGCATCCGGGGGACGCCCGGGATCGAGCAGTACTTC
TRBD1 few 19 TRBJ2-2 TRBV25-1 CASSDNRGAGGAGPGELFF TGTGCCAGCAGTGATAACAGGGGGGCAGGGGGCGCCGGCCCCGGGGAGCTGTTTTTT
NA NA 14 TRBJ1-6 TRBV20-1 CSASNRGDNSPLHF TGCAGTGCCAGCAATCGCGGGGACAATTCACCCCTCCACTTT
TRBD1 NA 15 TRBJ2-1 TRBV2 CASSVGQGGYNEQFF TGTGCCAGCAGTGTTGGACAGGGGGGTTACAATGAGCAGTTCTTC
TRBD1 NA 14 TRBJ1-3 TRBV2 CASVEQGATNTIYF TGTGCCAGCGTCGAACAGGGGGCGACGAACACCATATATTTT